This T cell receptor beta chain derives from a study of control samples from healthy donors and cancer patients. Trimming took 1 base from V and 6 from J, leaving 5 bases between them. Looked up from germline, CDR1 is SGHAT and CDR2 is FQNNGV. This CDR3 comprises 12 residues. Data came from immunoSEQ multiplex PCR; TCRdb stores just in-frame clones and leaves some out. The table records approximately 150,000 clones, about 95% of them present only once. This clone was recorded once. The sequencing input was PBMCs. The origin of this receptor is a man between 60 and 70 years old with colorectal cancer. The chain recombines TRBV11-2 with TRBJ2-3; D is uncertain. The CDR3 region is CASSLASDTQYF. In DNA, the CDR3 is TGTGCCAGCAGCTTAGCCTCTGATACGCAGTATTTT.